The clone carrying this TCR beta chain was detected only once. Its antigen is unknown. The CDR3 has 18 amino acids. Germline V CDR1 and CDR2: MNHNS, SASEGT. V gave up 5 bases and J gave up 4 bases; unmatched junction bases: 15. The method was immunoSEQ multiplex PCR; TCRdb's version includes in-frame clones alone and lacks a portion of them. Of around 80,000 clones in the sample, roughly 95% are singletons; the top ten hold approximately 1.2%. This entry comes from a study of cytomegalovirus exposure and HLA in healthy donors. Broader study findings: According to a later analysis, TCR clusters from the first cohort tended to co-occur in the 120 or so validation repertoires. In vitro data verified a few CMV-associated chains as specific for CMV antigens.

This receptor was obtained from a woman aged 18-29 years in good health and CMV-seronegative. Sequences were obtained from PBMCs. The rearrangement joins TRBV6-1 to TRBJ1-5, with TRBD1 identical over 9 bases. CDR3 nucleotides: TGTGCCAGCAGTAAAGGGACAGGGTCCCCGGTGGGGAATCAGCCCCAGCATTTT. Its protein is CASSKGTGSPVGNQPQHF.